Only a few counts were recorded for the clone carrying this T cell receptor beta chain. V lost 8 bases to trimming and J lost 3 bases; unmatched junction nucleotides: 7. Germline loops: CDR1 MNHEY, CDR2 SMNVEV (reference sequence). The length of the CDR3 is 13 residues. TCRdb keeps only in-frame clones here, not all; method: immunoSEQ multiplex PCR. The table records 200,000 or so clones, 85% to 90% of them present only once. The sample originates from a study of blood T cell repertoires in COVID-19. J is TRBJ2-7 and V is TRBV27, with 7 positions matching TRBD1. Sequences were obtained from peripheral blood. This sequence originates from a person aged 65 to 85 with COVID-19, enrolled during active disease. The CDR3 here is CASRGQAGYEQYF. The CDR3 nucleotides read TGTGCCAGCCGTGGACAGGCCGGCTACGAGCAGTACTTC.